The source of this TCR beta chain is a study of OX40 agonist ivuxolimab in advanced cancers. At the level of the study: In three patients, partial responses were observed, one with hepatocellular carcinoma and two with cutaneous melanoma.

Study-wide findings and caveats: With doses of 0.1 to 3.0 mg/kg, CD4+ and CD8+ blood T cells had undergone clonal expansion by week 6. CD8+ T cells averaged more expanded clones than CD4+.

On this clone itself: Its antigen is unknown.

TCRdb's copy holds only in-frame clones and misses some; the assay was immunoSEQ multiplex PCR. The sample includes more than 40,000 clones, roughly 88% of them seen just once. This CDR3 spans 15 amino acids. Germline V gene data show CDR1 as SQVTM and CDR2 as ANQGSEA. V was clipped by 4 bases and J by 2 bases; unmatched bases: 6. Material: CD4+ or CD8+ T cells sorted from blood, obtained in a trial of the OX40 agonist ivuxolimab. This TCR came from an adult with an advanced solid tumor such as melanoma, head and neck, liver or kidney cancer. This sequence joins TRBV29-1 and TRBJ2-7; TRBD2 matches 12 bases. CDR3 in DNA: TGCAGCGTTGTAAGGACTAGCGGGGCCACCTACGAGCAGTACTTC. This sequence encodes CSVVRTSGATYEQYF.